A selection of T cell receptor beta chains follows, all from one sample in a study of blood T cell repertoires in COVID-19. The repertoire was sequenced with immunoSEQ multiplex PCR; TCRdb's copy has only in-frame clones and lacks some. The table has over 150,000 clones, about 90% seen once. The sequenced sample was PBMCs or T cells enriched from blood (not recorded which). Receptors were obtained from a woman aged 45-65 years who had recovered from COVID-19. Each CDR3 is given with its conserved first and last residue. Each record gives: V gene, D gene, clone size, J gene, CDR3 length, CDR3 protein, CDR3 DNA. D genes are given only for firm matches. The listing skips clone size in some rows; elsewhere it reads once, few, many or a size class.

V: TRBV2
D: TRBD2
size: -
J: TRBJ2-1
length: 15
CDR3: CASSLGLAGYNEQFF
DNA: TGTGCCAGCAGCCTAGGACTAGCGGGCTACAATGAGCAGTTCTTC

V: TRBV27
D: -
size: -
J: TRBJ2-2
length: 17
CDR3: CASSLVPYRGNTGELFF
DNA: TGTGCCAGCAGTTTAGTCCCTTACCGGGGGAACACCGGGGAGCTGTTTTTT

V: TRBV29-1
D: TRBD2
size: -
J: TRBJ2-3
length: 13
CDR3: CSASGSQPDTQYF
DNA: TGCAGCGCCAGCGGGAGCCAGCCAGATACGCAGTATTTT

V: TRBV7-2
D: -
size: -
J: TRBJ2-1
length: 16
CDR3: CASSLGVMRSSNEQFF
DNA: TGTGCCAGCAGCTTAGGGGTCATGAGGTCCTCCAATGAGCAGTTCTTC

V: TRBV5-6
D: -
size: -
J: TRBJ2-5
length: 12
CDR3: CASSLPEETQYF
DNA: TGTGCCAGCAGCTTGCCAGAAGAGACCCAGTACTTC

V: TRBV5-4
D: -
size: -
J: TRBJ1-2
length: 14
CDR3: CASSKGTGTSGYTF
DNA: TGTGCCAGCAGCAAGGGAACCGGGACATCTGGCTACACCTTC

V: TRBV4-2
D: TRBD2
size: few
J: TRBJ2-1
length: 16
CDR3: CASSVNVAGLNNEQFF
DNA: TGTGCCAGCAGCGTGAATGTAGCGGGATTAAACAATGAGCAGTTCTTC

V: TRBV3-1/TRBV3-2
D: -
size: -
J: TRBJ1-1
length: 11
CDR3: CATSRIGEAFF
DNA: TGTGCCACCTCAAGGATCGGGGAAGCTTTCTTT

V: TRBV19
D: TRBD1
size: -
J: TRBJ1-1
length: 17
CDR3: CASSMGTGGPMNTEAFF
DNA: TGTGCCAGTAGTATGGGGACAGGGGGCCCCATGAACACTGAAGCTTTCTTT

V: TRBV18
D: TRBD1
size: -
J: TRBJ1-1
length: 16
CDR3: CASSPAAPGGPPEAFF
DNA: TGTGCCAGCTCACCCGCCGCCCCAGGGGGCCCCCCTGAAGCTTTCTTT

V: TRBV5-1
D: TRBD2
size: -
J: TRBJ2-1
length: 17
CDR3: CASSWGLAGPPYNEQFF
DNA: TGCGCCAGCAGCTGGGGACTAGCGGGACCCCCCTACAATGAGCAGTTCTTC

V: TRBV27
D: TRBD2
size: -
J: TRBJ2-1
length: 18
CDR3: CASSSRTSGMSGYNEQFF
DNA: TGTGCCAGCAGTTCTAGGACTAGCGGGATGTCCGGGTACAATGAGCAGTTCTTC

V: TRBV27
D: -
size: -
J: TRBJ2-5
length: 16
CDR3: CASSLFQGFSLETQYF
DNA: TGTGCCAGCAGTTTGTTCCAGGGGTTTTCGTTGGAGACCCAGTACTTC